A selection of T cell receptor beta chains follows, all from one sample in a study of T cell changes during pregnancy in multiple sclerosis. Here immunoSEQ multiplex PCR was the method, and the copy in TCRdb shows in-frame clones only, minus some. The sample lists 35,000 to 40,000 clones, over 90% seen once, with about 0.39% in the top ten. This material consisted of CD4+ T cells from peripheral blood mononuclear cells, taken in the second trimester of pregnancy. These receptors originate from a female donor with multiple sclerosis, enrolled in a pregnancy study. The CDR3 runs from the conserved cysteine through the conserved F or W. The order of the fields is CDR3 DNA, CDR3 protein, J gene, D gene, V gene, clone size. The D gene is left open where the match is weak. Not every row has a clone size; where given, it reads once, few, many or a size class.

CDR3nt: TGTGCCAGCAGCTTAGGCTCAGGTCAGCCCCAGCATTTT
CDR3aa: CASSLGSGQPQHF
j_gene: TRBJ1-5
d_gene: .
v_gene: TRBV7-9
abundance: once

CDR3nt: TGTGCCAGCAGCCGAGACATCGACCATCGGGTCGAGCAGTACTTC
CDR3aa: CASSRDIDHRVEQYF
j_gene: TRBJ2-7
d_gene: .
v_gene: TRBV4-2
abundance: .

CDR3nt: TGTGCCAGTAGTATAGACAGGGCTGGGGCAAATGAGCAGTTCTTC
CDR3aa: CASSIDRAGANEQFF
j_gene: TRBJ2-1
d_gene: .
v_gene: TRBV19
abundance: .

CDR3nt: TGTGCCAGTAGCTCTACCCAGACTAGCGGGAGGGGAGGTTTCTACGAGCAGTACTTC
CDR3aa: CASSSTQTSGRGGFYEQYF
j_gene: TRBJ2-7
d_gene: TRBD2
v_gene: TRBV19
abundance: .

CDR3nt: TGTGCCAGCAGCTTAGACTCCGGCGGGGGGTTGAAGACCCAGTACTTC
CDR3aa: CASSLDSGGGLKTQYF
j_gene: TRBJ2-5
d_gene: TRBD2
v_gene: TRBV7-3
abundance: .

CDR3nt: TGCGCCAGCAGCTTGTTAACTAGCGGATCCACAGATACGCAGTATTTT
CDR3aa: CASSLLTSGSTDTQYF
j_gene: TRBJ2-3
d_gene: TRBD2
v_gene: TRBV5-1
abundance: .

CDR3nt: TGTGCCAGCAGCCCCACGGACACTGAAGCTTTCTTT
CDR3aa: CASSPTDTEAFF
j_gene: TRBJ1-1
d_gene: .
v_gene: TRBV7-9
abundance: .